Shown below are 30 T cell receptor beta chains from a single sample sequenced in a study of shared clonotypes between healthy human individuals. The assay was immunoSEQ multiplex PCR, and TCRdb's table has in-frame clones only and misses some. The table includes about 1 million clones, approximately 76% detected once. Specimen: memory CD4+ T cells sorted from blood. Subset defined: CD45RA-negative fraction. Receptor source: a man in his late teens or twenties in good health.

This clone was recorded once. The CDR3 region has the DNA TGTGCCAGCAGAATCGACAGGGCGGGAGAAAAACTGTTTTTT. It encodes CASRIDRAGEKLFF. V is TRBV6-6 and J is TRBJ1-4; 7 nucleotides align to TRBD1. This CDR3 is 14 amino acids long. Germline V gene sequence: CDR1 MNHNY, CDR2 SVGAGI (reference sequence). Unmatched junction bases numbered 9, after V lost 6 bases and J lost 8 bases.

This chain joins TRBV5-1 and TRBJ1-2, with 7 positions matching TRBD1. The CDR3 is 14 residues long. V lost 2 bases to trimming and J lost 4 bases; unmatched junction nucleotides: 5. The germline CDR1 and CDR2 sequences are SGHRS and YFSETQ. In nucleotides, the CDR3 is TGCGCCAGCAGCTTCCTACCAGGGGGCTATGGCTACACCTTC. This encodes CASSFLPGGYGYTF.

The sample holds one count of this clone. This chain joins TRBV7-2 and TRBJ2-5; D tentatively reads TRBD1 or TRBD2 (6 bases each). Germline CDR1 reads SGHTA; CDR2 reads FQGNSA. This CDR3 contains 15 residues. The V gene lost 6 bases and the J gene lost 3 bases, with 17 bases spanning the gap. CDR3 amino acids: CASSGGGRGEETQYF. In DNA form, the CDR3 reads TGTGCCAGCAGTGGAGGGGGTCGCGGGGAAGAGACCCAGTACTTC. Using reference TRBV7-2 and TRBJ2-5 for the parts outside the CDR3, the full variable domain is GAGVSQSPSNKVTEKGKDVELRCDPISGHTALYWYRQSLGQGLEFLIYFQGNSAPDKSGLPSDRFSAERTGGSVSTLTIQRTQQEDSAVYLCASSGGGRGEETQYFGPGTRLLVL.

The chain links TRBV6-6 to TRBJ1-1, with D possibly matching TRBD1 (6 bases). The CDR3 is made up of 14 amino acids. Trimming took 5 bases from V and 4 from J, leaving 14 bases between them. Germline CDR1 MNHNY, CDR2 SVGAGI (reference sequence). The CDR3 DNA is TGTGCCAGCAGTAATCCGACAGGCCTCACTGAAGCTTTCTTT. The encoded protein is CASSNPTGLTEAFF.

In nucleotides, the CDR3 is TGTGCCAGCATAAGTAATGAGCAGTTCTTC. This sequence encodes CASISNEQFF. The gene calls are TRBV2 and TRBJ2-1; D is unresolved. The germline gives CDR1 SNHLY, CDR2 FYNNEI. There are 10 residues in the CDR3. V lost 7 bases and J lost 7, with 5 bases in between. Filled out from reference TRBV2 and TRBJ2-1, the complete variable domain reads EPEVTQTPSHQVTQMGQEVILRCVPISNHLYFYWYRQILGQKVEFLVSFYNNEISEKSEIFDDQFSVERPDGSNFTLKIRSTKLEDSAMYFCASISNEQFFGPGTRLTVL.

The gene calls are TRBV5-1 and TRBJ2-7; D is uncertain. CDR1 is SGHRS, CDR2 YFSETQ, per germline. Deletions cut 1 base from V and 6 bases from J, with 20 bases between. The CDR3 has 16 residues. In nucleotides, the CDR3 is TGCGCCAGCAGCTTGACCGGACCGACGGATGGTTCCGAGCAGTACTTC. Translating gives CASSLTGPTDGSEQYF.

The chain combines TRBV5-1 with TRBJ2-1; D call uncertain. V was trimmed by 4 bases and J by 4 bases, leaving 9 bases between them. Germline-derived CDR1 and CDR2 are SGHRS and YFSETQ. There are 13 residues in the CDR3. The DNA for the CDR3 is TGCGCCAGCAGCCATGCTACTTACAATGAGCAGTTCTTC. Its translation is CASSHATYNEQFF.

This rearrangement joins TRBV27 to TRBJ2-7; D gene ambiguous. The germline V gene encodes CDR1 MNHEY and CDR2 SMNVEV (reference sequence). This CDR3 has 13 residues. With 3 bases removed from V and 1 base from J, the gap between germline ends came to 7 bases. The CDR3: CASSFQRSYEQYF. The CDR3 DNA reads TGTGCCAGCAGTTTTCAGCGATCCTACGAGCAGTACTTC.

The rearrangement uses TRBV6-1 and TRBJ1-5; TRBD1 aligns across 9 bases. V dropped 10 bases and J dropped 7; count of bases not matched to a gene: 14. CDR3 size: 15 residues. Germline assignment: CDR1 MNHNS and CDR2 SASEGT. CDR3: CATSTGQGRNQPQHF. For the CDR3, the DNA is TGTGCCACCAGCACCGGACAGGGGAGAAACCAGCCCCAGCATTTT.

The rearrangement links TRBV2 to TRBJ1-2, with D maybe TRBD1 (5 bases). The CDR3 length is 15 residues. The V and J ends lost 6 bases and 2 bases respectively, with 16 bases between them. The germline V gene encodes CDR1 SNHLY and CDR2 FYNNEI. CDR3 bases: TGTGCCAGCAGCCAGGGTCTAGCAGGGAACTATGGCTACACCTTC. This codes for CASSQGLAGNYGYTF.

The chain has TRBV5-6 and TRBJ1-4; no clear D. The V end was cut by 2 bases, the J end by 2 bases, with 16 bases between. CDR3 size: 17 residues. In germline, CDR1 is SGHDT, CDR2 YYEEEE. In DNA form, the CDR3 reads TGTGCCAGCAGCTTCCGGGCCACTTCTCCTACTAATGAAAAACTGTTTTTT. This encodes CASSFRATSPTNEKLFF.

CDR3 region: CASRGDLTYEQYF. The CDR3 nucleotides read TGTGCCAGCAGGGGGGACTTAACCTACGAGCAGTACTTC. The chain has TRBV7-2 and TRBJ2-7, with a tentative D call TRBD2 (6 bases). This CDR3 region has 13 residues. Looked up from germline, CDR1 is SGHTA and CDR2 is FQGNSA. The V gene lost 6 bases and the J gene lost 2 bases, with 11 bases spanning the gap.

A remark on this clone: The sample carries other DNA sequences with the same CDR3. This chain uses TRBV2 with TRBJ2-5; 10 nucleotides match TRBD2. This CDR3 has 14 residues. The germline gives CDR1 SNHLY, CDR2 FYNNEI. V dropped 1 base and J dropped 4; count of bases not matched to a gene: 0. CDR3 residues: CASSEGLAGETQYF. The DNA of the CDR3 is TGTGCCAGCAGTGAAGGACTAGCGGGAGAGACCCAGTACTTC.

This chain connects TRBV30 to TRBJ1-2, with a possible D match to TRBD1 (6 bases). Between the trimmed V and J ends, which lost 4 bases and 5 bases, there was a span of 23 bases. The CDR3 is made up of 16 amino acids. Germline CDR1 and CDR2: GTSNPN and SVGIG (reference sequence). The CDR3 nucleotides read TGTGCCTGGAACTTTCGTTCCCAGGGGCCCACTTATGGCTACACCTTC. It codes for CAWNFRSQGPTYGYTF.

The V gene is TRBV7-9, the J gene TRBJ2-7; D is unresolved. V was pared by 1 base and J by 5 bases, with 15 bases between. CDR3 length equals 15 residues. Germline values: CDR1 SEHNR, CDR2 FQNEAQ (reference sequence). CDR3 protein: CASSLVGLGGDEQYF. CDR3 bases: TGTGCCAGCAGCTTAGTAGGTCTTGGTGGGGACGAGCAGTACTTC.

J is TRBJ2-3 and V is TRBV6-6, with D perhaps TRBD2 (5 bases). V lost 6 bases and J 5 bases, leaving 18 bases between the germline ends. Per germline, CDR1 MNHNY and CDR2 SVGAGI (reference sequence). This CDR3 has 15 amino acids. CDR3 DNA sequence: TGTGCCAGCAGATCTTCGGGCCTCCGGGGAGATACGCAGTATTTT. Translating it yields CASRSSGLRGDTQYF.

The chain uses TRBV7-9 and TRBJ1-6, with 8 bases that match TRBD1. This CDR3 has 16 amino acids. With V trimmed by 7 bases and J by 8 bases, 13 bases remained unmatched. Germline loops: CDR1 SEHNR, CDR2 FQNEAQ (reference sequence). CDR3 protein: CASTLYAGQVYSPLHF. The CDR3 nucleotides read TGTGCCAGCACCCTTTATGCGGGACAGGTTTATTCACCCCTCCACTTT.

This chain uses TRBV5-1 with TRBJ1-4; D is perhaps TRBD1 (6 bases). The germline V and J ends were trimmed by 0 bases and 7 bases, with 13 bases remaining between them. The CDR3 is made up of 15 amino acids. CDR1 and CDR2 (germline): SGHRS, YFSETQ. In DNA, the CDR3 is TGCGCCAGCAGCTTGGATGGACAGCCTTTTGAAAAACTGTTTTTT. Its protein is CASSLDGQPFEKLFF.

This clone was found a few times. J is TRBJ2-1 and V is TRBV29-1; D possibly corresponds to TRBD1 (6 bases). V dropped 5 bases and J dropped 4 bases, with 12 bases sitting between them. Germline CDR1 reads SQVTM; CDR2 reads ANQGSEA. The CDR3 is 13 amino acids. The CDR3 DNA reads TGCAGCGTTCCCACAGGGCCTTACAATGAGCAGTTCTTC. It is translated as CSVPTGPYNEQFF.

This rearrangement joins TRBV7-2 to TRBJ2-1, with 16 bases matching TRBD2. From germline, CDR1 is SGHTA and CDR2 FQGNSA. The V segment lost 5 bases and the J segment 6 bases; nucleotides outside the gene matches: 10. The CDR3 is 18 amino acids. The CDR3 loop is CASSSTGTSGGARNEQFF. In DNA, the CDR3 is TGTGCCAGCAGCAGTACCGGGACTAGCGGGGGGGCCCGCAATGAGCAGTTCTTC.

The gene calls are TRBV9 and TRBJ1-3; D is undetermined. CDR3 length: 18 amino acids. The germline V gene has CDR1 SGDLS and CDR2 YYNGEE. Trimming removed 0 bases at V and 0 bases at J, with 16 bases between. The CDR3 protein is CASSVGGPHFPSGNTIYF. The CDR3 DNA follows: TGTGCCAGCAGCGTAGGCGGACCCCATTTCCCCTCTGGAAACACCATATATTTT.

This chain joins TRBV28 and TRBJ1-2; TRBD1 agrees at 7 bases. V trimming: 2 bases; J trimming: 7 bases; junction bases outside the gene matches: 7. The germline V gene encodes CDR1 MDHEN and CDR2 SYDVKM. The CDR3 is made up of 14 amino acids. This CDR3 reads CASSLGDSGAGYTF. CDR3 sequence (DNA): TGTGCCAGCAGTTTAGGGGACAGTGGGGCTGGCTACACCTTC.

This chain links TRBV21-1 with TRBJ2-1; TRBD1 is the table's D call and was not checked against the DNA. TRBV21-1 is noted as a pseudogene. The CDR3 is 16 amino acids. The chain's CDR3 is CASSTQTGYVDNEQFF. CDR3 DNA sequence: TGTGCCAGCAGCACACAGACAGGGTATGTGGACAATGAGCAGTTCTTC.

In its sample, this clone was seen once. This sample also contains other DNA sequences that code for the same CDR3. The genes are TRBV20-1 and TRBJ2-3, with D unresolved. Trimming shortened V by 6 bases and J by 0 bases, and 1 base separated the two germline ends. The CDR3 is made up of 10 amino acids. Germline V gives CDR1 DFQATT, CDR2 SNEGSKA (reference sequence). CDR3 in amino acids: CSASTDTQYF. CDR3 DNA: TGCAGTGCCAGCACAGATACGCAGTATTTT.

This rearrangement joins TRBV11-2 to TRBJ1-1; D is ambiguous. V was trimmed by 1 base and J by 4 bases, leaving 7 bases between them. Germline values: CDR1 SGHAT, CDR2 FQNNGV. The CDR3 consists of 13 residues. The CDR3 loop reads CASSLGVATEAFF. CDR3 DNA sequence: TGTGCCAGCAGCTTAGGGGTCGCCACTGAAGCTTTCTTT.

The V and J genes are TRBV13 and TRBJ1-3; D not certain. The CDR3 loop spans 15 amino acids. CDR1 is PRHDT and CDR2 is FYEKMQ in the germline V gene (reference sequence). Deletions cut 1 base from V and 0 bases from J, with 7 bases between. CDR3 DNA: TGTGCCAGCAGCTTAGCCAGCACCTCTGGAAACACCATATATTTT. Translated: CASSLASTSGNTIYF.

V is TRBV18 and J is TRBJ1-5; D not resolved. V lost 2 bases and J 1 base, leaving 9 bases between the germline ends. The CDR3 loop spans 15 amino acids. Germline V lookup: CDR1 KGHSH, CDR2 LQKENI. The CDR3 is CASSPARASNQPQHF. The CDR3 nucleotides are TGTGCCAGCTCACCAGCCAGAGCCAGCAATCAGCCCCAGCATTTT.

Worth noting for this clone: The same CDR3 can be traced to other DNA sequences in this sample. The chain uses TRBV5-6 and TRBJ1-1, with no clear D. CDR1 is SGHDT and CDR2 is YYEEEE in the germline V gene. CDR3 length: 13 residues. With 0 bases removed from V and 8 bases from J, the gap between germline ends came to 11 bases. In DNA form, the CDR3 reads TGTGCCAGCAGCTTGGTCGGAATGACGGAAGCTTTCTTT. This translates into CASSLVGMTEAFF.

The V and J genes are TRBV5-3 and TRBJ1-5, with D tentatively TRBD1 (5 bases). TRBV5-3 is labeled an ORF, and its function is uncertain. The germline V and J ends were trimmed by 4 bases and 5 bases, with 16 bases remaining between them. This CDR3 spans 15 amino acids. CDR3 residues: CARSSSGPKDQPQHF. For the CDR3, the DNA is TGTGCCAGAAGCAGTTCGGGGCCCAAGGATCAGCCCCAGCATTTT.

This sequence joins TRBV5-4 and TRBJ1-2, with 12 nucleotides matching TRBD1. J gave up 7 bases and V 2 bases, and 12 bases lay outside the gene matches. Germline CDR1 reads SGHNT; CDR2 reads YYREEE (reference sequence). The CDR3 is 17 residues long. CDR3 residues: CASSFGTGGRLPSGYTF. The CDR3 nucleotides read TGTGCCAGCAGCTTCGGGACAGGGGGCCGCCTCCCCAGTGGCTACACCTTC.